This T cell receptor beta chain was captured by sequencing in a study of blood T cell repertoires in COVID-19. Study details: Acute and convalescent COVID-19 samples came from the United States, Italy and Spain. Sample material is recorded as cDNA or gDNA derived from T cells, B-cell-depleted T cells, or PBMCs.

The V gene lost 1 base and the J gene lost 3 bases, with 9 bases spanning the gap. Per germline, CDR1 LNHDA and CDR2 SQIVND (reference sequence). The CDR3 sequence is 14 residues long. Per the original data handling: Estimated nucleated cell counts came from reference gene primer amplification. Profiling relied on immunoSEQ multiplex PCR, and the TCRdb table lists in-frame clones only, not all of them. That table is the source of V, J and clone size, and D and trimming were worked out from the DNA. The sample holds about 74,000 clones, over 75% seen once. The chain couples TRBV19 to TRBJ1-1; weak D call: TRBD1 (5 bases). This TCR was recovered from a woman older than 75 with active or convalescent COVID-19. The sequenced material came from peripheral blood. The CDR3 reads CASSIGSGYTEAFF. Written as DNA, the CDR3 is TGTGCCAGTAGTATAGGCTCAGGGTACACTGAAGCTTTCTTT.